This entry lists 28 T cell receptor beta chains sequenced from one sample in a study of sequential checkpoint blockade in melanoma. The assay was immunoSEQ multiplex PCR, and TCRdb's table has in-frame clones only and misses some. The table has about 5,100 clones, about 32% seen once. Regarding treatment: randomized to nivolumab then ipilimumab (arm A) or the reverse (arm B). The sample in question was tumor tissue (inferred from file names), obtained from a patient given nivolumab and ipilimumab in sequence. Receptors were obtained from a human donor with melanoma.

This rearrangement joins TRBV19 to TRBJ2-1, with a possible D match to TRBD1 (5 bases). Trimming shortened V by 0 bases and J by 6 bases, and 12 bases separated the two germline ends. Germline assignment: CDR1 LNHDA and CDR2 SQIVND (reference sequence). CDR3 length equals 15 residues. The CDR3 region is CASSIEIRGVNEQFF. In DNA form, the CDR3 reads TGTGCCAGTAGTATAGAGATAAGGGGTGTCAATGAGCAGTTCTTC.

The gene calls are TRBV12-1 and TRBJ2-3; the DNA was not compared with TRBD2, the D call given in the table. TRBV12-1 represents a pseudogene. This CDR3 comprises 15 residues. The CDR3 DNA sequence: TGTGCCAGCAGCTTGGTACTAGCGGAGACAGATACGCAGTATTTT. Protein: CASSLVLAETDTQYF.

V gene TRBV28 combines with J gene TRBJ2-1, with TRBD1 matching 8 bases. The CDR3 has 19 residues. Germline assignment: CDR1 MDHEN and CDR2 SYDVKM. The V segment lost 4 bases and the J segment 0 bases; nucleotides outside the gene matches: 14. The CDR3 DNA follows: TGTGCCAGCAGTTCATCACGGCCCCGACAGGGGAGCTCCTACAATGAGCAGTTCTTC. The encoded protein is CASSSSRPRQGSSYNEQFF. The full variable domain, with the rest looked up from reference TRBV28 and TRBJ2-1, is DVKVTQSSRYLVKRTGEKVFLECVQDMDHENMFWYRQDPGLGLRLIYFSYDVKMKEKGDIPEGYSVSREKKERFSLILESASTNQTSMYLCASSSSRPRQGSSYNEQFFGPGTRLTVL.

In its sample, this clone was seen a few times. V gene TRBV9 combines with J gene TRBJ2-1, with TRBD2 as a possible D gene (5 bases). V dropped 0 bases and J dropped 1 base, with 11 bases sitting between them. CDR3 length: 16 amino acids. CDR1 is SGDLS, CDR2 YYNGEE, per germline. The CDR3 spells CASSVGGSASYNEQFF. DNA of the CDR3: TGTGCCAGCAGCGTAGGAGGGTCGGCGTCCTACAATGAGCAGTTCTTC.

This clone was recorded a few times. The rearrangement joins TRBV11-3 to TRBJ2-7; D is unclear. V gave up 2 bases and J gave up 8 bases, with 16 bases separating them. This CDR3 is 14 amino acids long. CDR1 SGHNT and CDR2 YENEEA come from the germline V gene. CDR3 in DNA: TGTGCCAGCAGCTTATACGATTATCCTCTCAAGCAGTACTTC. This encodes CASSLYDYPLKQYF.

By share of the sample, this clone is medium-sized. This chain joins TRBV18 and TRBJ2-4, with 9 bases lining up with TRBD1. Trimming cost V 0 bases and J 5 bases; bases outside gene matches: 5. Germline CDR1 reads KGHSH; CDR2 reads LQKENI. This CDR3 spans 16 amino acids. CDR3: CASSPPMGQGENIQYF. The CDR3 DNA sequence: TGTGCCAGCTCACCACCGATGGGACAGGGCGAAAACATTCAGTACTTC.

This clone showed up just a few times. This sequence joins TRBV11-1 and TRBJ2-1; TRBD1 matches 12 bases. Germline CDR1 SGHAT, CDR2 FQDESV (reference sequence). J lost 7 bases, V lost 5 bases, and 6 bases had no gene match. This CDR3 spans 15 amino acids. DNA for the CDR3: TGTGCCAGCAGCCATAGGGACAGGGGGCGAAATGAGCAGTTCTTC. Translated: CASSHRDRGRNEQFF. Supplemented by reference TRBV11-1 and TRBJ2-1, the full variable domain reads EAEVAQSPRYKITEKSQAVAFWCDPISGHATLYWYRQILGQGPELLVQFQDESVVDDSQLPKDRFSAERLKGVDSTLKIQPAELGDSAMYLCASSHRDRGRNEQFFGPGTRLTVL.

The V call is TRBV28, the J call TRBJ1-3, with 8 bases matching TRBD1. Per the germline V gene, CDR1 is MDHEN and CDR2 is SYDVKM. V gave up 1 base and J gave up 0 bases; unmatched junction bases: 8. There are 18 residues in the CDR3. The chain's CDR3 is CASSLYLPGGNSGNTIYF. CDR3 sequence (DNA): TGTGCCAGCAGTTTATATCTCCCAGGGGGCAACTCTGGAAACACCATATATTTT.

The chain carries TRBV14 and TRBJ1-2; TRBD1 agrees at 9 bases. Germline assignment: CDR1 SGHDN and CDR2 FVKESK. The CDR3 runs 15 residues. V lost 4 bases to trimming and J lost 7 bases; unmatched junction nucleotides: 10. This chain's CDR3 is CASSPGQGTFGGYTF. Written as DNA, the CDR3 is TGTGCCAGCAGCCCAGGACAGGGGACCTTCGGTGGCTACACCTTC.

V usage is TRBV6-8 and J usage is TRBJ1-5; D might be TRBD1 (6 bases). CDR1 MNHGY and CDR2 SAAAGT come from the germline V gene. Trimming removed 5 bases from V and 9 bases from J, with 11 bases in between. This CDR3 comprises 12 residues. CDR3 region: CASSLWGPPQHF. The CDR3 coding sequence is TGTGCCAGCAGTCTCTGGGGGCCGCCCCAGCATTTT.

The chain uses TRBV5-1 and TRBJ2-7, with a possible D match to TRBD1 (6 bases). The CDR3 contains 14 residues. V lost 3 bases, J lost 5 bases, and 15 bases lay in between. The germline V gene has CDR1 SGHRS and CDR2 YFSETQ. CDR3 nucleotides: TGCGCCAGCAGCTGGGGGACAACCGGGAACGAGCAGTACTTC. This gives the protein CASSWGTTGNEQYF. Full variable domain (rest looked up from reference TRBV5-1 and TRBJ2-7): KAGVTQTPRYLIKTRGQQVTLSCSPISGHRSVSWYQQTPGQGLQFLFEYFSETQRNKGNFPGRFSGRQFSNSRSEMNVSTLELGDSALYLCASSWGTTGNEQYFGPGTRLTVT.

This clone showed up just a few times. The chain is built from TRBV11-3 and TRBJ1-3, with D unresolved. The germline V gene encodes CDR1 SGHNT and CDR2 YENEEA. There are 17 residues in the CDR3. V lost 5 bases and J lost 0, with 17 bases in between. The CDR3 protein is CASSRFYEGSSGNTIYF. The CDR3 bases are TGTGCCAGCAGCCGGTTTTATGAGGGAAGCTCTGGAAACACCATATATTTT. Based on the CDR3 plus reference TRBV11-3 and TRBJ1-3, the full variable domain is EAGVVQSPRYKIIEKKQPVAFWCNPISGHNTLYWYLQNLGQGPELLIRYENEEAVDDSQLPKDRFSAERLKGVDSTLKIQPAELGDSAVYLCASSRFYEGSSGNTIYFGEGSWLTVV.

CDR3 in amino acids: CASSTTGLYNEQFF. CDR3 in DNA: TGTGCCAGCAGCACCACGGGACTTTACAATGAGCAGTTCTTC. The rearrangement uses TRBV7-1 and TRBJ2-1, with a possible D match to TRBD2 (6 bases). TRBV7-1 is filed as an ORF, its function uncertain. The length of the CDR3 is 14 residues. V was pared by 5 bases and J by 4 bases, with 12 bases between.

This clone was counted between two and nine times. The CDR3 bases are TGTGCCAGCAGTTTTCGGGACGGGGCCTACGAGCAGTACTTC. It encodes CASSFRDGAYEQYF. The chain recombines TRBV6-8 with TRBJ2-7; D is possibly TRBD1 or TRBD2 (5 bases each). CDR1 and CDR2 (germline): MNHGY, SAAAGT. Trimming left V 4 bases short and J 2 bases short, with 12 bases between. This CDR3 has 14 amino acids.

The chain is built from TRBV19 and TRBJ2-3; weak D call: TRBD1 (5 bases). V was pared by 3 bases and J by 1 base, with 5 bases between. Germline CDR1 and CDR2: LNHDA and SQIVND (reference sequence). The CDR3 runs 13 residues. CDR3 amino acids: CASSMGRTDTQYF. In DNA, the CDR3 is TGTGCCAGTAGTATGGGGCGCACAGATACGCAGTATTTT.

In this sample, this clone turned up a few times. The chain recombines TRBV6-8 with TRBJ1-1; D gene unclear. V was clipped by 0 bases and J by 5 bases, with 10 bases between them. Germline lookup yields CDR1 MNHGY and CDR2 SAAAGT. This CDR3 has 14 residues. The CDR3 nucleotides are TGTGCCAGCAGTTACTCTAATGCGGGGACTGAAGCTTTCTTT. Amino acid sequence: CASSYSNAGTEAFF.

The chain combines TRBV27 with TRBJ2-1; 7 nucleotides match TRBD2. The CDR3 runs 13 residues. The V segment lost 6 bases and the J segment 10 bases; nucleotides outside the gene matches: 9. Germline V gene sequence: CDR1 MNHEY, CDR2 SMNVEV (reference sequence). The CDR3 reads CASRGGRAVEQFF. For the CDR3, the DNA is TGTGCCAGCAGGGGGGGGAGGGCGGTCGAGCAGTTCTTC.

This clone turned up a few times. This sequence joins TRBV19 and TRBJ2-3; D possibly corresponds to TRBD1 (7 bases). The germline V gene encodes CDR1 LNHDA and CDR2 SQIVND (reference sequence). Trimming took off 4 bases at V and 8 bases at J, with 13 bases between the two ends. This CDR3 is 13 amino acids long. The CDR3 here is CASSTRDRPTQYF. The CDR3 coding sequence is TGTGCCAGTAGTACGCGGGACAGACCTACGCAGTATTTT.

The chain joins TRBV14 to TRBJ1-6, with D hard to call. Germline V gives CDR1 SGHDN, CDR2 FVKESK. This CDR3 has 18 residues. Trimming left V 0 bases short and J 1 base short, with 13 bases between. This chain's CDR3 is CASSQDGGLRSYNSPLHF. In DNA, the CDR3 is TGTGCCAGCAGCCAAGATGGAGGGTTAAGGTCCTATAATTCACCCCTCCACTTT. Together with reference TRBV14 and TRBJ1-6, the CDR3 gives the full variable domain: EAGVTQFPSHSVIEKGQTVTLRCDPISGHDNLYWYRRVMGKEIKFLLHFVKESKQDESGMPNNRFLAERTGGTYSTLKVQPAELEDSGVYFCASSQDGGLRSYNSPLHFGNGTRLTVT.

The CDR3 DNA is TGCAGCGTTGTTGGAGCCCGTGACAGGGGCTCTGGAAACACCATATATTTT. Protein: CSVVGARDRGSGNTIYF. V is TRBV29-1 and J is TRBJ1-3, with 8 bases fitting TRBD1. In germline, CDR1 is SQVTM, CDR2 ANQGSEA. V lost 4 bases and J lost 0; bases outside the gene matches: 11. The CDR3 runs 17 residues.

This clone has more than one count but fewer than ten. The J gene is TRBJ2-1, the V gene TRBV27; unclear D gene. There are 12 residues in the CDR3. Looked up from germline, CDR1 is MNHEY and CDR2 is SMNVEV (reference sequence). The V end was cut by 5 bases, the J end by 9 bases, with 11 bases between. CDR3 in amino acids: CASSPIPPEQFF. As DNA, the CDR3 is TGTGCCAGCAGTCCCATTCCACCTGAGCAGTTCTTC.

The chain links TRBV19 to TRBJ1-5, with no clear D. CDR1 is LNHDA and CDR2 is SQIVND in the germline V gene (reference sequence). CDR3 length: 16 residues. Trimming removed 5 bases from V and 0 bases from J, with 14 bases in between. The CDR3 loop is CASSLGNLYSNQPQHF. The CDR3 DNA reads as TGTGCCAGTAGTCTAGGGAACCTCTATAGCAATCAGCCCCAGCATTTT.

This sequence joins TRBV28 and TRBJ1-2, with 8 bases aligning to TRBD1. The CDR3 is 16 residues long. CDR1 and CDR2 from the germline V gene are MDHEN and SYDVKM. Trimming cost V 6 bases and J 3 bases; bases outside gene matches: 12. The CDR3 nucleotides are TGTGCCAGCAGCCCCCCTCTGGGACAGGAAGACTATGGCTACACCTTC. Protein: CASSPPLGQEDYGYTF.

The chain carries TRBV28 and TRBJ2-1; TRBD2 matches at 9 bases. The germline CDR1 and CDR2 sequences are MDHEN and SYDVKM. There are 16 residues in the CDR3. The trim removed 4 bases at V and 7 bases at J, leaving 11 bases unmatched. The CDR3 loop is CASSSLAGGLGNEQFF. The CDR3 DNA reads as TGTGCCAGCAGTTCCTTGGCGGGGGGGCTGGGAAATGAGCAGTTCTTC.

The rearrangement uses TRBV25-1 and TRBJ2-1; 12 bases line up with TRBD1. The J segment lost 6 bases and the V segment lost 3 bases, leaving 3 bases of the junction unmatched. Germline V gene sequence: CDR1 MGHDK, CDR2 SYGVNS. The CDR3 loop spans 15 amino acids. The CDR3 loop reads CASSEGQGAFNEQFF. The CDR3 region has the DNA TGTGCCAGCAGTGAGGGACAGGGGGCTTTCAATGAGCAGTTCTTC. The full variable domain, with the rest looked up from reference TRBV25-1 and TRBJ2-1, is EADIYQTPRYLVIGTGKKITLECSQTMGHDKMYWYQQDPGMELHLIHYSYGVNSTEKGDLSSESTVSRIRTEHFPLTLESARPSHTSQYLCASSEGQGAFNEQFFGPGTRLTVL.

CDR3 bases: TGTGCCAGCTTGACAATGGGACAGGGGGGAAATGAGCAGTTCTTC. This translates into CASLTMGQGGNEQFF. This chain uses TRBV28 with TRBJ2-1, with 11 bases identical to TRBD1. V was clipped by 8 bases and J by 7 bases; unmatched bases: 10. The CDR3 contains 15 residues. Germline CDR1 reads MDHEN; CDR2 reads SYDVKM.

J is TRBJ1-5 and V is TRBV9, with TRBD1 matching 7 bases. The CDR3 totals 14 residues. Germline assignment: CDR1 SGDLS and CDR2 YYNGEE. The V and J ends lost 5 bases and 3 bases, in that order; junction bases with no gene match: 5. The CDR3 DNA reads as TGTGCCAGCAGTGAGGGACAGCTCAATCAGCCCCAGCATTTT. Protein sequence: CASSEGQLNQPQHF.

The rearrangement links TRBV19 to TRBJ2-2, with 13 bases matching TRBD2. The V segment lost 7 bases and the J segment 3 bases; nucleotides outside the gene matches: 8. This CDR3 spans 17 amino acids. From germline, CDR1 is LNHDA and CDR2 SQIVND (reference sequence). As DNA, the CDR3 is TGTGCCAGTACCTCAATGGGACTAGCGGGGTACACCGGGGAGCTGTTTTTT. It encodes CASTSMGLAGYTGELFF.